These T cell receptor beta chains were read from a single sample in a study of OX40 agonist ivuxolimab in advanced cancers. Libraries were prepared by immunoSEQ multiplex PCR; TCRdb keeps only in-frame clonotypes and omits some of them. The sample has some 42,000 clones, roughly four fifths seen once. Sample: CD4+ or CD8+ T cells sorted from blood, taken in a trial of the OX40 agonist ivuxolimab. The source is an adult with an advanced solid tumor such as melanoma, head and neck, liver or kidney cancer. Both conserved end residues are part of each CDR3. The order of the fields is J gene, V gene, clone size, D gene, CDR3 protein, CDR3 DNA. D genes are given only for firm matches. For some rows the clone size is stated as once, few or many, or as a class when expanded; others skip it.

J: TRBJ2-7
V: TRBV9
size: -
D: -
CDR3: CASSVRGDSSSYEQYF
DNA: TGTGCCAGCAGCGTAAGGGGGGACAGTAGCTCCTACGAGCAGTACTTC

J: TRBJ2-5
V: TRBV2
size: -
D: -
CDR3: CASSSRDGIYQETQYF
DNA: TGTGCCAGCAGCTCAAGGGACGGAATATACCAAGAGACCCAGTACTTC

J: TRBJ2-5
V: TRBV2
size: -
D: TRBD2
CDR3: CASSVGSSGMGKTQYF
DNA: TGTGCCAGCAGTGTAGGGTCTAGCGGAATGGGGAAGACCCAGTACTTC

J: TRBJ2-7
V: TRBV6-5
size: -
D: -
CDR3: CASSHPAAEQYF
DNA: TGTGCCAGCAGTCACCCGGCCGCCGAGCAGTACTTC

J: TRBJ2-7
V: TRBV7-9
size: -
D: -
CDR3: CASSLASDYEQYF
DNA: TGTGCCAGCAGCTTAGCCAGCGACTACGAGCAGTACTTC

J: TRBJ2-6
V: TRBV27
size: -
D: TRBD1
CDR3: CASSGQGSGANVLTF
DNA: TGTGCCAGCAGCGGACAGGGGAGTGGGGCCAACGTCCTGACTTTC

J: TRBJ1-4
V: TRBV5-1
size: -
D: TRBD1
CDR3: CASSPGQALNEKLFF
DNA: TGCGCCAGCAGCCCAGGACAGGCTTTAAATGAAAAACTGTTTTTT

J: TRBJ2-7
V: TRBV7-8
size: once
D: -
CDR3: CASSGTGEQYF
DNA: TGTGCCAGCAGCGGTACAGGGGAGCAGTACTTC

J: TRBJ2-7
V: TRBV19
size: -
D: -
CDR3: CASSIGFGYYEQYF
DNA: TGTGCCAGTAGTATAGGGTTTGGGTACTACGAGCAGTACTTC

J: TRBJ1-5
V: TRBV2
size: few
D: -
CDR3: CASSLQPQHF
DNA: TGTGCCAGCAGTTTGCAGCCCCAGCATTTT

J: TRBJ2-2
V: TRBV7-3
size: -
D: TRBD2
CDR3: CASSEGTSGITGELFF
DNA: TGTGCCAGCAGCGAGGGGACTAGCGGGATAACCGGGGAGCTGTTTTTT

J: TRBJ2-7
V: TRBV29-1
size: -
D: -
CDR3: CSVVDFGFYEQYF
DNA: TGCAGCGTTGTAGATTTCGGGTTCTACGAGCAGTACTTC

J: TRBJ1-1
V: TRBV7-8
size: -
D: -
CDR3: CASSLGENTEAFF
DNA: TGTGCCAGCAGCTTAGGGGAGAACACTGAAGCTTTCTTT

J: TRBJ2-3
V: TRBV28
size: -
D: TRBD2
CDR3: CASSPGLAGKVDTQYF
DNA: TGTGCCAGCAGCCCTGGACTAGCGGGAAAGGTAGATACGCAGTATTTT

J: TRBJ2-5
V: TRBV9
size: -
D: -
CDR3: CASSVSLAPQETQYF
DNA: TGTGCCAGCAGCGTAAGCCTAGCCCCCCAAGAGACCCAGTACTTC

J: TRBJ2-7
V: TRBV6-5
size: -
D: TRBD1
CDR3: CASSSGTGSTYEQYF
DNA: TGTGCCAGCAGTTCCGGGACAGGGTCAACCTACGAGCAGTACTTC

J: TRBJ2-5
V: TRBV30
size: -
D: TRBD2
CDR3: CAWSVRGGRETQYF
DNA: TGTGCCTGGAGTGTACGGGGGGGGCGTGAGACCCAGTACTTC

J: TRBJ2-1
V: TRBV21-1
size: -
D: -
CDR3: CASSKQPLPKPPSSYNEQFF
DNA: TGTGCCAGCAGCAAGCAACCGTTACCAAAGCCCCCGAGCTCCTACAATGAGCAGTTCTTC

J: TRBJ1-5
V: TRBV2
size: -
D: -
CDR3: CASRQDNNLPQHF
DNA: TGTGCCAGCCGACAGGACAACAATCTGCCCCAGCATTTT

J: TRBJ2-7
V: TRBV29-1
size: -
D: -
CDR3: CSVEVKELARRFPSYEQYF
DNA: TGCAGCGTTGAAGTAAAGGAGCTGGCTAGGCGGTTCCCCTCCTACGAGCAGTACTTC

J: TRBJ1-3
V: TRBV28
size: -
D: -
CDR3: CASSKGGALSGNTIYF
DNA: TGTGCCAGCAGCAAAGGGGGTGCCCTCTCTGGAAACACCATATATTTT

J: TRBJ1-6
V: TRBV5-5
size: -
D: -
CDR3: CASSLMVSSYNSPLHF
DNA: TGTGCCAGCAGCTTGATGGTGAGCTCCTATAATTCACCCCTCCACTTT

J: TRBJ2-3
V: TRBV7-2
size: -
D: -
CDR3: CASSPGLHTDTQYF
DNA: TGTGCCAGCAGCCCCGGACTCCATACAGATACGCAGTATTTT

J: TRBJ2-3
V: TRBV29-1
size: once
D: -
CDR3: CSGVGDTQYF
DNA: TGCAGCGGGGTGGGAGATACGCAGTATTTT

J: TRBJ1-5
V: TRBV19
size: -
D: -
CDR3: CASSIPGNQPQHF
DNA: TGTGCCAGTAGTATACCGGGGAATCAGCCCCAGCATTTT

J: TRBJ2-5
V: TRBV29-1
size: -
D: -
CDR3: CSVEGVAMERGSQETQYF
DNA: TGCAGCGTTGAAGGGGTAGCCATGGAGAGAGGGTCTCAAGAGACCCAGTACTTC

J: TRBJ1-6
V: TRBV4-3
size: -
D: -
CDR3: CASSQLTDNSPLHF
DNA: TGCGCCAGCAGCCAATTGACAGATAATTCACCCCTCCACTTT

J: TRBJ1-2
V: TRBV6-5
size: -
D: -
CDR3: CASSYSAGFYGYTF
DNA: TGTGCCAGCAGTTACTCGGCAGGCTTCTATGGCTACACCTTC

J: TRBJ1-4
V: TRBV29-1
size: -
D: TRBD1
CDR3: CSVTWGTGTNEKLFF
DNA: TGCAGTGTTACATGGGGGACAGGGACTAATGAAAAACTGTTTTTT

J: TRBJ2-7
V: TRBV4-1
size: few
D: -
CDR3: CASSQDRGNEQYF
DNA: TGCGCCAGCAGCCAAGACCGAGGGAACGAGCAGTACTTC

J: TRBJ2-1
V: TRBV27
size: -
D: TRBD2
CDR3: CASSKGLAGKQFF
DNA: TGTGCCAGCAGTAAGGGACTAGCGGGAAAGCAGTTCTTC

J: TRBJ2-2
V: TRBV6-5
size: -
D: TRBD2
CDR3: CASSYSPAGLTGELFF
DNA: TGTGCCAGCAGTTACTCTCCAGCGGGGCTAACCGGGGAGCTGTTTTTT

J: TRBJ2-7
V: TRBV4-1
size: -
D: TRBD1
CDR3: CASSQEGQGNEQYF
DNA: TGCGCCAGCAGCCAAGAGGGACAGGGGAACGAGCAGTACTTC

J: TRBJ2-1
V: TRBV15
size: few
D: -
CDR3: CATSSPSHSSYNEQFF
DNA: TGTGCCACCAGCTCCCCAAGCCACAGCTCCTACAATGAGCAGTTCTTC

J: TRBJ1-5
V: TRBV28
size: few
D: -
CDR3: CASSFAADNQPQHF
DNA: TGTGCCAGCAGTTTTGCCGCTGACAATCAGCCCCAGCATTTT

J: TRBJ2-7
V: TRBV9
size: -
D: TRBD2
CDR3: CASSGETSGSYEQYF
DNA: TGTGCCAGCAGCGGGGAGACTAGCGGGAGTTACGAGCAGTACTTC

J: TRBJ1-4
V: TRBV5-1
size: -
D: -
CDR3: CASSRRDVDEKLFF
DNA: TGCGCCAGCAGCAGGAGGGATGTAGATGAAAAACTGTTTTTT

J: TRBJ2-2
V: TRBV4-3
size: -
D: TRBD2
CDR3: CASSLEIPQGLATTGELFF
DNA: TGCGCCAGCAGCCTAGAAATCCCCCAGGGACTAGCTACCACCGGGGAGCTGTTTTTT

J: TRBJ1-1
V: TRBV27
size: -
D: -
CDR3: CASRNLAGYGTEAFF
DNA: TGTGCCAGCAGGAATCTCGCAGGGTACGGCACTGAAGCTTTCTTT

J: TRBJ2-3
V: TRBV27
size: -
D: -
CDR3: CASSLSGWGMRDTDTQYF
DNA: TGTGCCAGCAGTCTCTCGGGGTGGGGTATGAGGGACACAGATACGCAGTATTTT

J: TRBJ2-1
V: TRBV7-3
size: -
D: TRBD2
CDR3: CASSLSGTSSYNEQFF
DNA: TGTGCCAGCAGCCTTAGCGGGACAAGCTCCTACAATGAGCAGTTCTTC